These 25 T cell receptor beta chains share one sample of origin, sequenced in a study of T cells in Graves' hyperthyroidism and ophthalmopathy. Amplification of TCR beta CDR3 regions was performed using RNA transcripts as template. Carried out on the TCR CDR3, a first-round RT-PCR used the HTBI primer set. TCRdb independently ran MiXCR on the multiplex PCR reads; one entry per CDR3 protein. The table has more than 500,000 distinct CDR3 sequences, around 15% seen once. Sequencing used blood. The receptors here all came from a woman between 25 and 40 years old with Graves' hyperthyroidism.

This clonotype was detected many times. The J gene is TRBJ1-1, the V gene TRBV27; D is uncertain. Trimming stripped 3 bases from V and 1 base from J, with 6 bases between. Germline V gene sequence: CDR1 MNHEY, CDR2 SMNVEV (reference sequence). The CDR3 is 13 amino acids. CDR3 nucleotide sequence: TGTGCCAGCAGTTTCCCAGGGAACACTGAAGCTTTCTTT. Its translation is CASSFPGNTEAFF.

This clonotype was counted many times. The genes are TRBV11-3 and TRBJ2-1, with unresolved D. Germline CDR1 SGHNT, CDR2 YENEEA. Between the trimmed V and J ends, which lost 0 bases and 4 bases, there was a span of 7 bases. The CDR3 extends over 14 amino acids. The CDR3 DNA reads TGTGCCAGCAGCTTAGATGGCCTTTACAATGAGCAGTTCTTC. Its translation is CASSLDGLYNEQFF.

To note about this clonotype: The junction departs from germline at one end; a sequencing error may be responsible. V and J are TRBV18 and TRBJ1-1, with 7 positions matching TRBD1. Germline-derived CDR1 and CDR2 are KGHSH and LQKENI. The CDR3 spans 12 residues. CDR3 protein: CVSSGGDAEAFF. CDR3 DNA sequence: TGTGTCAGCTCAGGGGGGGACGCTGAAGCTTTCTTT.

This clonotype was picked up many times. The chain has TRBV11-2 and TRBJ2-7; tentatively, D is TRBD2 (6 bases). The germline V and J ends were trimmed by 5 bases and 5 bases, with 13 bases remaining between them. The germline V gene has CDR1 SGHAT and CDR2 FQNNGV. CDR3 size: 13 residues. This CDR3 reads CASSLAPNDEQYF. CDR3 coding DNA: TGTGCCAGCAGCCTAGCGCCTAACGACGAGCAGTACTTC. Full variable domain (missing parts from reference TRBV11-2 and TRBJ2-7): EAGVAQSPRYKIIEKRQSVAFWCNPISGHATLYWYQQILGQGPKLLIQFQNNGVVDDSQLPKDRFSAERLKGVDSTLKIQPAKLEDSAVYLCASSLAPNDEQYFGPGTRLTVT.

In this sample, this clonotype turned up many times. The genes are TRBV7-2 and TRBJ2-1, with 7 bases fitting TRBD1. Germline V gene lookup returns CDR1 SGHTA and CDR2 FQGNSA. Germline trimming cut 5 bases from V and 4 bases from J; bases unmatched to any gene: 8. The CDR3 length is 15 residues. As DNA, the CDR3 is TGTGCCAGCAGCGTACGACCAGGGGGTTACAATGAGCAGTTCTTC. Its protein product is CASSVRPGGYNEQFF.

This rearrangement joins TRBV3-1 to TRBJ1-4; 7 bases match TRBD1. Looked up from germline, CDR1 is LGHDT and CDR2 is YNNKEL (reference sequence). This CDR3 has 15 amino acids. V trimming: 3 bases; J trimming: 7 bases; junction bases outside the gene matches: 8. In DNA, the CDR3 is TGTGCCAGCAGCCAGCGGACAGGCGACCTTGAAAAACTGTTTTTT. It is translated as CASSQRTGDLEKLFF.

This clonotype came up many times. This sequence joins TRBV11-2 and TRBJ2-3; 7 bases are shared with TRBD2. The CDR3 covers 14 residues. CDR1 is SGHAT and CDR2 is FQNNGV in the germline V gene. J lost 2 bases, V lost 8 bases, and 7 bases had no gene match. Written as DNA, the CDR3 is TGTGCCAGCGCGGGGGATACCAACACAGATACGCAGTATTTT. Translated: CASAGDTNTDTQYF.

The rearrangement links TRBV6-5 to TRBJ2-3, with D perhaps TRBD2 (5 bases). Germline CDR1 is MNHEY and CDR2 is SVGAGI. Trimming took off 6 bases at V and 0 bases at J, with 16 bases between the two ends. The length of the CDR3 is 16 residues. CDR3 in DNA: TGTGCCAGCAGGTATCGGGATTGGGCCAGCACAGATACGCAGTATTTT. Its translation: CASRYRDWASTDTQYF.

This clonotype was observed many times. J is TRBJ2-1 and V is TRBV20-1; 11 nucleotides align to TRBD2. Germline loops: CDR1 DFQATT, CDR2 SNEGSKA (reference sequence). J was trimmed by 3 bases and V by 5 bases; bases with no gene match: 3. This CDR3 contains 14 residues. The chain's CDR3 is CSAPGTSGYNEQFF. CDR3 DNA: TGCAGTGCTCCCGGGACTAGCGGCTACAATGAGCAGTTCTTC.

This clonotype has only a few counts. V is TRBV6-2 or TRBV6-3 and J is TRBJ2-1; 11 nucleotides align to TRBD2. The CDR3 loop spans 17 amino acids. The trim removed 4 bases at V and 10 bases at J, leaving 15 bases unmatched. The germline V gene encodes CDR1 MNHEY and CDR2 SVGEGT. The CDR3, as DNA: TGTGCCAGCAGTTTAATCCCCGTAGCGGGAGGGCCAGGAGAGCAGTTCTTC. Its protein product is CASSLIPVAGGPGEQFF.

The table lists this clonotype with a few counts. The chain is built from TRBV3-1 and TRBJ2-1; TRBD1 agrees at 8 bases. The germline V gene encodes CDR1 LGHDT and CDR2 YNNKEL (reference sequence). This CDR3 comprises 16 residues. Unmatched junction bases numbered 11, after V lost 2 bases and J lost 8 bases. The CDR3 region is CASSQPFITGGDEQFF. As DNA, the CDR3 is TGTGCCAGCAGCCAACCCTTTATAACAGGGGGAGATGAGCAGTTCTTC.

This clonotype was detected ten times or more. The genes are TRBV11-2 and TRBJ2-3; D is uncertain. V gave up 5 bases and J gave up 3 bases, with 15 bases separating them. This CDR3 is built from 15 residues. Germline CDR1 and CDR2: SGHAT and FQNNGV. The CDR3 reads CASSPTGYLTDTQYF. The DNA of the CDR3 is TGTGCCAGCAGCCCTACGGGCTACTTAACAGATACGCAGTATTTT. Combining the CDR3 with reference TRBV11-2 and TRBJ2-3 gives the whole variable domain EAGVAQSPRYKIIEKRQSVAFWCNPISGHATLYWYQQILGQGPKLLIQFQNNGVVDDSQLPKDRFSAERLKGVDSTLKIQPAKLEDSAVYLCASSPTGYLTDTQYFGPGTRLTVL.

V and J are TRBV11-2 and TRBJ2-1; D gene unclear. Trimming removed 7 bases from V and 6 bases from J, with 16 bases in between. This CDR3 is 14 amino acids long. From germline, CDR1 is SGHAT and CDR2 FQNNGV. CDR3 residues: CASIPTSLGNEQFF. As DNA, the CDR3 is TGTGCCAGCATCCCGACCTCACTGGGCAATGAGCAGTTCTTC.

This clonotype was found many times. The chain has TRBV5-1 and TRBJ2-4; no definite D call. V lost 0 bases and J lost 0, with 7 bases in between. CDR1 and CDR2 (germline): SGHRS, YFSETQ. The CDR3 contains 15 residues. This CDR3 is CASSLGSVAKNIQYF. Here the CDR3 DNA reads TGCGCCAGCAGCTTGGGGTCCGTAGCCAAAAACATTCAGTACTTC.

The CDR3 spells CSVEGRAYEQYF. CDR3 bases: TGCAGCGTTGAGGGCAGGGCCTACGAGCAGTACTTC. The genes are TRBV29-1 and TRBJ2-7, with a tentative D call TRBD1 (5 bases). The V end lost 3 bases, the J end lost 2 bases, and 8 bases lay between the germline ends. Germline V gene data show CDR1 as SQVTM and CDR2 as ANQGSEA. This CDR3 comprises 12 residues.

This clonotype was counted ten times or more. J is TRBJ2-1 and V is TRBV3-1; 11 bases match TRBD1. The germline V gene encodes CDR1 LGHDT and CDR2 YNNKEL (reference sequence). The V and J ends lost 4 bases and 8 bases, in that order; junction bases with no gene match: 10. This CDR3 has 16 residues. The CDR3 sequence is CASSRKPGQGGHEQFF. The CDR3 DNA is TGTGCCAGCAGCCGAAAGCCGGGACAGGGGGGACATGAGCAGTTCTTC.

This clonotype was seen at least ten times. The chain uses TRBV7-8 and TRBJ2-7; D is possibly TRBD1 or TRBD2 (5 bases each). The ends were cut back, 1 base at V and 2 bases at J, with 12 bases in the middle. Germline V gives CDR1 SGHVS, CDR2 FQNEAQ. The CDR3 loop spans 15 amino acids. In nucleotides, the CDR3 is TGTGCCAGCAGCTTAGATCTGGGACCGACCTACGAGCAGTACTTC. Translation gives CASSLDLGPTYEQYF.

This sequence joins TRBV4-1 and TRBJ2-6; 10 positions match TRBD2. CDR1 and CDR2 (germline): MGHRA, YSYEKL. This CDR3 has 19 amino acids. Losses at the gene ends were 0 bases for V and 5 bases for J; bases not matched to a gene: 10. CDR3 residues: CASSQDRASGSNRANVLTF. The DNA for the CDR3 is TGCGCCAGCAGCCAAGATCGGGCTAGCGGGAGCAATAGGGCCAACGTCCTGACTTTC.

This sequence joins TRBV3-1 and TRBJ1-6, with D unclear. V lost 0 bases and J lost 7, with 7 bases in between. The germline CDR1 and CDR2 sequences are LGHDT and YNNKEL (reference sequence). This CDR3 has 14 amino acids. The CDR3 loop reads CASSQDWVNSPLHF. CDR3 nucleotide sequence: TGTGCCAGCAGCCAAGATTGGGTAAATTCACCCCTCCACTTT. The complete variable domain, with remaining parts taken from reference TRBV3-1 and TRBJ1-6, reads DTAVSQTPKYLVTQMGNDKSIKCEQNLGHDTMYWYKQDSKKFLKIMFSYNNKELIINETVPNRFSPKSPDKAHLNLHINSLELGDSAVYFCASSQDWVNSPLHFGNGTRLTVT.

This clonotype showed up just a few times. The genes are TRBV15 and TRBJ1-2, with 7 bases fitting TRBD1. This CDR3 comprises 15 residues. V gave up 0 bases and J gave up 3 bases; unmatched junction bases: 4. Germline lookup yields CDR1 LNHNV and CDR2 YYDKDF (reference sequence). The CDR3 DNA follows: TGTGCCACCAGCAGAGATTTTACAGGGGACTATGGCTACACCTTC. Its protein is CATSRDFTGDYGYTF.

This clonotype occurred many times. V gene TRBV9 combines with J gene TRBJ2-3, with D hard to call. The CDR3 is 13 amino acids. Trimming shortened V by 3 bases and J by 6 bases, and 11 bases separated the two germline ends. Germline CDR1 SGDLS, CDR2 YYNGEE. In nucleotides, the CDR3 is TGTGCCAGCAGCGGCGCTGGGTGGGATACGCAGTATTTT. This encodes CASSGAGWDTQYF.

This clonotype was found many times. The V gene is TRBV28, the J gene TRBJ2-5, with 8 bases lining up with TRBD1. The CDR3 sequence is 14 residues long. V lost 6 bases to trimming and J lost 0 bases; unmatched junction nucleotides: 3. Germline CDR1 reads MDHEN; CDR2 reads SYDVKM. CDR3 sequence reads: CASRKDRDQETQYF. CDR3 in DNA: TGTGCCAGCAGGAAGGACAGGGACCAAGAGACCCAGTACTTC. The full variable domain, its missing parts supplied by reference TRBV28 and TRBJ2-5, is DVKVTQSSRYLVKRTGEKVFLECVQDMDHENMFWYRQDPGLGLRLIYFSYDVKMKEKGDIPEGYSVSREKKERFSLILESASTNQTSMYLCASRKDRDQETQYFGPGTRLLVL.

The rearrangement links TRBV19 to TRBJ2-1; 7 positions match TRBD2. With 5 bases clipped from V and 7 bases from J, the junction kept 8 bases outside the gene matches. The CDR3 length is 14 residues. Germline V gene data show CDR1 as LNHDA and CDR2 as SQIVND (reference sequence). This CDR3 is CASSLKREGNEQFF. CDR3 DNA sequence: TGTGCCAGTAGTCTAAAGCGGGAAGGGAATGAGCAGTTCTTC.

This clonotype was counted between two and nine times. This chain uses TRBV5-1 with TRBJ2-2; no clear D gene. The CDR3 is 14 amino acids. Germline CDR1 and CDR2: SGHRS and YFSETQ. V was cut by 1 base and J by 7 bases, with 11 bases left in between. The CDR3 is CASSLSDRNGELFF. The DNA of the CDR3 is TGCGCCAGCAGCTTGTCAGATCGGAACGGGGAGCTGTTTTTT.

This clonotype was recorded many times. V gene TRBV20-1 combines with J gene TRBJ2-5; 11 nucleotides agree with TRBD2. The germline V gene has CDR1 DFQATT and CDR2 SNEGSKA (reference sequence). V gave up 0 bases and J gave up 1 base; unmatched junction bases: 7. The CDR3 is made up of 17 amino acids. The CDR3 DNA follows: TGCAGTGCTAGAGACTCGCTAGCGGGAGGACTCCAAGAGACCCAGTACTTC. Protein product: CSARDSLAGGLQETQYF.